This section outlines one TCR beta chain sequence together with its context. Trimming left V 1 base short and J 8 bases short, with 9 bases between. CDR1 and CDR2 from the germline V gene are SGHRS and YFSETQ. The CDR3 covers 12 residues. Sequencing was performed with immunoSEQ multiplex PCR; in TCRdb, only in-frame clones are kept and a portion is missing. Of some 40,000 clones in the sample, about 89% were seen once. This sample is drawn from a study of T cell changes during pregnancy in multiple sclerosis. Sequences were derived from CD4+ T cells from peripheral blood mononuclear cells, sampled in the first trimester of pregnancy. This TCR was sampled from a female donor with multiple sclerosis, enrolled in a pregnancy study. The rearrangement joins TRBV5-1 to TRBJ1-1; D is possibly TRBD1 (6 bases). The CDR3 loop is CASSLTGTEAFF. The CDR3, as DNA: TGCGCCAGCAGCTTGACCGGGACAGAAGCTTTCTTT.